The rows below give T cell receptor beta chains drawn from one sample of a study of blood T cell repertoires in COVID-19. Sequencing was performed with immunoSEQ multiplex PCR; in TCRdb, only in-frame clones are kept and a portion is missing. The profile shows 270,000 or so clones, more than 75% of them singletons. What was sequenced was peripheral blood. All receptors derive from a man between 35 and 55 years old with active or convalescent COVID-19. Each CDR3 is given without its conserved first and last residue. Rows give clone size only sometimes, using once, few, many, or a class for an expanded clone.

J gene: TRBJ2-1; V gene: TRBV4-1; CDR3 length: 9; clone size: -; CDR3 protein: ASSQGLEQF
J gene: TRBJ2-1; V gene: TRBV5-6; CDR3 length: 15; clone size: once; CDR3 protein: ASSSPSLPEVDNEQF
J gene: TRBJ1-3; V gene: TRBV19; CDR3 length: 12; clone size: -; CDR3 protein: ASINRDSGNTIY
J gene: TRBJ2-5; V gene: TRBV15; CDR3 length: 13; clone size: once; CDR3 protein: ATSNRLAGVETQY
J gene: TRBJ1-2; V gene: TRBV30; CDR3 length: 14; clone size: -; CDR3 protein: AWSSGQGYAGYGYT
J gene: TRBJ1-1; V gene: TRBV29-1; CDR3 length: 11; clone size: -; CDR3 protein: SAGDRGSAEAF
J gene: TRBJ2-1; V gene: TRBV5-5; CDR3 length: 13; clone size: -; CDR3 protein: ASSFPRRVGNEQF
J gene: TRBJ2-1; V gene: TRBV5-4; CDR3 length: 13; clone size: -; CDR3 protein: ASSSRDRGDNEQF
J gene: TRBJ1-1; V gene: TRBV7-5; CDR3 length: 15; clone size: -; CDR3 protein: VRSLDVGGLMNTEAF
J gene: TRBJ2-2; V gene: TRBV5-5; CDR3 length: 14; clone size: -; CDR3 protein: ASSWLEGLSTGELF
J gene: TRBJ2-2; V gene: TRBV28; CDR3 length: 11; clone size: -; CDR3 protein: ASLDRAEGELF
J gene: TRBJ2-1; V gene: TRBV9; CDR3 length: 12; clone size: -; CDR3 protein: ASSRGLARDEQF
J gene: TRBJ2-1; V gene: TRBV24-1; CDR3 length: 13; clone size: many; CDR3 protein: ATSDRETLINEQF
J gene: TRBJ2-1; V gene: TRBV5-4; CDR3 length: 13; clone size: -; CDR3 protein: ASSFGGQANNEQF
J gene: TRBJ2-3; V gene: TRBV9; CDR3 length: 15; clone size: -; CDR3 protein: ASSVEAGGARTDTQY
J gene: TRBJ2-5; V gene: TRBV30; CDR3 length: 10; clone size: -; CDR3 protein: ACSRDFETQY
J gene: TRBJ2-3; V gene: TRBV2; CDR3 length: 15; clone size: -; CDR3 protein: ASNEPGASGGRASRY
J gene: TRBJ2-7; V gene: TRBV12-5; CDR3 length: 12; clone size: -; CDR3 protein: ASGPGQGRVEQY
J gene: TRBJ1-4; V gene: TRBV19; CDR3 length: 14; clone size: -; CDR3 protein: ATAPNRGLGGEKLF
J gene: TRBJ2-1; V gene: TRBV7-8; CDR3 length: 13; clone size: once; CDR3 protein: ASSRDRAFYNEQF
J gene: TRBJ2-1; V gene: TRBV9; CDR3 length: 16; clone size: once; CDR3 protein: ASSVAGVAGGTYNEQF
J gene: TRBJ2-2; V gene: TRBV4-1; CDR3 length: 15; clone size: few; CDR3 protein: ASSQAQGLAETGELF
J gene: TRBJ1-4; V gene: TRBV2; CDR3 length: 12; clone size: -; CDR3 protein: AARQDLANEKLF
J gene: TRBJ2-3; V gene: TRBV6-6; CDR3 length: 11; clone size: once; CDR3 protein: ASRDVQGSTQY
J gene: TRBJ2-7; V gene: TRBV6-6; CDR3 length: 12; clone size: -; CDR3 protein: ASSTGTGWHEQY
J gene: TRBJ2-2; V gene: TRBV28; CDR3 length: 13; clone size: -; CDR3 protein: ASRPGQGLTGELF
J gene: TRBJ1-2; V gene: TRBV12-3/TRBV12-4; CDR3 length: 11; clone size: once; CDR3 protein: ASIPPRGNGYT
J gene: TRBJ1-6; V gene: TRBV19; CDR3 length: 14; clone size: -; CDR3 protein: ASSPAGTGGLSPLH
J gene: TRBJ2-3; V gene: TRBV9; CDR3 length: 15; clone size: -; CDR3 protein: ASSLTIVGGLGDTQY
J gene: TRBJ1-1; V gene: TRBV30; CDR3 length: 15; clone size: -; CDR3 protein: AWRTIRSGGRNTEAF
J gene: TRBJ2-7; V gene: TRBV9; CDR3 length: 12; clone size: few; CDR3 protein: ASSSSGRRNEQY
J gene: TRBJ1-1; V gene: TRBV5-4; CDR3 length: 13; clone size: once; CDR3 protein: ASSRGGASNTEAF
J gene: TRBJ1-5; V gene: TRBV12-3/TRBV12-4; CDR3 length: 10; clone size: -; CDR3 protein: ASSLGGQPQH
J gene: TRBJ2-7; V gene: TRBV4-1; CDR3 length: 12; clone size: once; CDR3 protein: ASSQPDRAYEQY
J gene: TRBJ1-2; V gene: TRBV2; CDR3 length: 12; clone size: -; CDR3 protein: ASYYRGPNYGYT
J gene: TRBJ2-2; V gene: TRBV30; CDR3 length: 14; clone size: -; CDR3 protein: AWSVPYGLYTGELF
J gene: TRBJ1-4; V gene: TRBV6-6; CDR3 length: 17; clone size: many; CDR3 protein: ASSPRTGGGGATNEKLF
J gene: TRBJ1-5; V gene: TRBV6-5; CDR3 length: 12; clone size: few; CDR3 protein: ASSIRGDRQPQH
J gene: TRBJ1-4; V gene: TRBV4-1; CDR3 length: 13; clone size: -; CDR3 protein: ASSQEGRSIEKLF
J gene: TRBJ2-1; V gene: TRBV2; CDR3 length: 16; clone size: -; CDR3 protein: ASSDTRRGSVSYNEQF
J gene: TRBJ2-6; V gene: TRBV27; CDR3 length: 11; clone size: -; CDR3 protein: ASSLSGANVLT
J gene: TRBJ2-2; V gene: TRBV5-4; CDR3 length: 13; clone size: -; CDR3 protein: ASSPLQGRTGELF
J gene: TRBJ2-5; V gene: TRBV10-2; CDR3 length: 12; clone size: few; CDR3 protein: ASRTSGGGGTQY
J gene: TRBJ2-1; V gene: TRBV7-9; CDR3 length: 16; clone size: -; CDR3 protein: ASSQGLAGGSSYNEQF
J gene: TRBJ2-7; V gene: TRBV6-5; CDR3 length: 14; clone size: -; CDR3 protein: ASSYPSAQGFYEQY
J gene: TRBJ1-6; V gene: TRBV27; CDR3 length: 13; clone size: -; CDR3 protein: ASTPGSSYNSPLH
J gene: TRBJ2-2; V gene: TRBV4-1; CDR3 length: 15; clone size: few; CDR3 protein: ASSHPTSGRNTGELF
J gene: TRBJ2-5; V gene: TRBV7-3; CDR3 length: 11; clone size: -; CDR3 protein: ASSLSPQETQY
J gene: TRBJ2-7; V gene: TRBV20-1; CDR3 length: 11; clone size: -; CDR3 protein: SASDRVPYEQY
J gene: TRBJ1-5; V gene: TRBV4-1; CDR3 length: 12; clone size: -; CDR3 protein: ASSLSGNNQPQH
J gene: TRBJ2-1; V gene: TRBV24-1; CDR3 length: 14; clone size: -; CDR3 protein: ATSDRIRLGYNEQF
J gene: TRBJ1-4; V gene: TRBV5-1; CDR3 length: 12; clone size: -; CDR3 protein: ASQPTGYNEKLF
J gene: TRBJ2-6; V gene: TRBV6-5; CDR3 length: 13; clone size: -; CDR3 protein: ARGTVDSGANVLT
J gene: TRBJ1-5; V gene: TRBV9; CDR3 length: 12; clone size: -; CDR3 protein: ASSPTGSNQPQH
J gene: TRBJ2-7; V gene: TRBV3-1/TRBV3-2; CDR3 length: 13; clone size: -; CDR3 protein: ASSQDIRSSYEQY
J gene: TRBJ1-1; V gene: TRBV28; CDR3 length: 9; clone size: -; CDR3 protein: ASATGEKAF
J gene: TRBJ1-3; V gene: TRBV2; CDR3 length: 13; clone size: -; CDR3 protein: ASSEVRGSGNTIY
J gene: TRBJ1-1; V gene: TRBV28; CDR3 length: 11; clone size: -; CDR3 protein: ASRSGHRTEAF